The 14 T cell receptor beta chains below were found in one sample sequenced in a study of blood T cell repertoires in COVID-19. Here immunoSEQ multiplex PCR was the method, and the copy in TCRdb shows in-frame clones only, minus some. In the table there are 100,000 to 150,000 clones, approximately 85% of which are singletons. The specimen was peripheral blood. The receptors here all came from a human donor in a cohort sampled during active COVID-19.

The chain is built from TRBV13 and TRBJ2-3; 11 bases align to TRBD2. Trimming cost V 5 bases and J 3 bases; bases outside gene matches: 7. CDR1 is PRHDT and CDR2 is FYEKMQ in the germline V gene (reference sequence). This CDR3 is built from 16 residues. CDR3 protein: CASSPTSGMRTDTQYF. As DNA, the CDR3 is TGTGCCAGCAGCCCGACTAGCGGGATGCGTACAGATACGCAGTATTTT. Looking up the rest from reference TRBV13 and TRBJ2-3 gives the full variable domain: AAGVIQSPRHLIKEKRETATLKCYPIPRHDTVYWYQQGPGQDPQFLISFYEKMQSDKGSIPDRFSAQQFSDYHSELNMSSLELGDSALYFCASSPTSGMRTDTQYFGPGTRLTVL.

V and J are TRBV9 and TRBJ2-3, with 7 bases identical to TRBD2. This CDR3 is 15 amino acids long. CDR1 is SGDLS and CDR2 is YYNGEE in the germline V gene. Losses at the gene ends were 0 bases for V and 3 bases for J; bases not matched to a gene: 4. The CDR3 nucleotides are TGTGCCAGCAGCGTAGCTGCGGGAGCGACAGATACGCAGTATTTT. This encodes CASSVAAGATDTQYF.

As to this clone: The junction shows a germline mismatch at one end, possibly a read error. This chain connects TRBV18 to TRBJ2-3; 7 positions match TRBD1. Per the germline V gene, CDR1 is KGHSH and CDR2 is LQKENI. The CDR3 sequence is 15 residues long. For the CDR3, the DNA is TGTGCCAGCTCACGAGGACAGGCCGGCACGGATACGCAGTATTTT. It yields the protein CASSRGQAGTDTQYF.

The CDR3 loop is CASNGQVSEKLFF. As DNA, the CDR3 is TGTGCCAGCAACGGACAGGTCTCCGAAAAACTGTTTTTT. This chain joins TRBV2 and TRBJ1-4; 7 bases agree with TRBD1. From germline, CDR1 is SNHLY and CDR2 FYNNEI. With 7 bases clipped from V and 8 bases from J, the junction kept 7 bases outside the gene matches. This CDR3 comprises 13 residues.

This clone was recorded only once. V gene TRBV3-1 (or the pseudogene TRBV3-2) combines with J gene TRBJ1-2; D is possibly TRBD1 (6 bases). This CDR3 is 13 amino acids long. Trimming took 6 bases from V and 4 from J, leaving 12 bases between them. Germline CDR1 and CDR2: LGHDT and YNNKEL (reference sequence). CDR3 sequence: CASSPDRSYGYTF. The CDR3 DNA reads TGTGCCAGCAGTCCAGACAGGAGCTATGGCTACACCTTC.

The chain joins TRBV11-3 to TRBJ2-5; 11 bases are shared with TRBD1. Unmatched junction bases numbered 1, after V lost 3 bases and J lost 4 bases. Per germline, CDR1 SGHNT and CDR2 YENEEA. This CDR3 comprises 14 residues. The CDR3 nucleotides read TGTGCCAGCAGCTTCGGACAGGGGGCAGAGACCCAGTACTTC. It encodes CASSFGQGAETQYF.

V and J are TRBV27 and TRBJ1-2, with TRBD1 as a possible D gene (6 bases). This CDR3 comprises 12 residues. The V end was cut by 3 bases, the J end by 4 bases, with 6 bases between. CDR1 MNHEY and CDR2 SMNVEV come from the germline V gene (reference sequence). DNA for the CDR3: TGTGCCAGCAGTTTCAGGGGCTATGGCTACACCTTC. It codes for CASSFRGYGYTF.

V is TRBV14 and J is TRBJ1-1; TRBD1 is a possible D gene (5 bases). CDR1 and CDR2 (germline): SGHDN, FVKESK. V dropped 5 bases and J dropped 11 bases, with 15 bases sitting between them. The CDR3 spans 12 residues. The CDR3 is CASSASQGRAFF. The CDR3 coding sequence is TGTGCCAGCAGCGCCTCTCAGGGCCGGGCTTTCTTT.

J is TRBJ2-3 and V is TRBV5-6, with D perhaps matching TRBD2 (6 bases). The CDR3 runs to 14 residues. V was shortened by 5 bases and J by 2 bases, with 12 bases between the two germline ends. Looked up from germline, CDR1 is SGHDT and CDR2 is YYEEEE. CDR3 in amino acids: CASREGTYTDTQYF. CDR3 DNA sequence: TGTGCCAGCAGGGAGGGAACTTACACAGATACGCAGTATTTT. Supplemented by reference TRBV5-6 and TRBJ2-3, the full variable domain reads DAGVTQSPTHLIKTRGQQVTLRCSPKSGHDTVSWYQQALGQGPQFIFQYYEEEERQRGNFPDRFSGHQFPNYSSELNVNALLLGDSALYLCASREGTYTDTQYFGPGTRLTVL.

The gene calls are TRBV5-1 and TRBJ2-7, with 8 bases aligning to TRBD1. The germline V gene encodes CDR1 SGHRS and CDR2 YFSETQ. The CDR3 sequence is 16 residues long. Trimming at V came to 0 bases and at J to 1 base, leaving 6 bases not matched to a gene. The CDR3 region has the DNA TGCGCCAGCAGCTTGGAACCGACAGGGGAATCCTACGAGCAGTACTTC. This encodes CASSLEPTGESYEQYF.

In its sample, this clone was seen once. The V and J genes are TRBV5-1 and TRBJ2-6, with TRBD1 matching over 9 bases. V was clipped by 0 bases and J by 4 bases; unmatched bases: 2. CDR3 size: 16 residues. The germline V gene encodes CDR1 SGHRS and CDR2 YFSETQ. This chain's CDR3 is CASSLDRGPGANVLTF. The CDR3 DNA sequence: TGCGCCAGCAGCTTGGACAGGGGGCCCGGGGCCAACGTCCTGACTTTC.

The chain combines TRBV15 with TRBJ2-1; 8 nucleotides match TRBD2. Germline CDR1 LNHNV, CDR2 YYDKDF (reference sequence). The CDR3 covers 14 residues. V lost 8 bases and J lost 7; bases outside the gene matches: 10. The CDR3 sequence is CATSGTRNGNEQFF. The CDR3 DNA follows: TGTGCCACCTCCGGGACTAGGAATGGGAATGAGCAGTTCTTC.

The CDR3 region is CASSSRDDGRETQYF. As DNA, the CDR3 is TGTGCCAGCAGTTCGCGGGACGACGGGAGGGAGACCCAGTACTTC. The J gene is TRBJ2-5, the V gene TRBV27, with 7 bases matching TRBD2. Germline V CDR1 and CDR2: MNHEY, SMNVEV (reference sequence). The CDR3 runs to 15 residues. V shed 4 bases and J 5 bases; nucleotides not matched to a gene: 10.

The chain is built from TRBV3-1 (or the pseudogene TRBV3-2) and TRBJ2-7, with TRBD2 as a possible D gene (5 bases). The ends were cut back, 1 base at V and 4 bases at J, with 5 bases in the middle. The germline V gene encodes CDR1 LGHDT and CDR2 YNNKEL (reference sequence). The CDR3 loop spans 12 amino acids. The DNA of the CDR3 is TGTGCCAGCAGCCAAGGAGGGTACGAGCAGTACTTC. This gives the protein CASSQGGYEQYF.